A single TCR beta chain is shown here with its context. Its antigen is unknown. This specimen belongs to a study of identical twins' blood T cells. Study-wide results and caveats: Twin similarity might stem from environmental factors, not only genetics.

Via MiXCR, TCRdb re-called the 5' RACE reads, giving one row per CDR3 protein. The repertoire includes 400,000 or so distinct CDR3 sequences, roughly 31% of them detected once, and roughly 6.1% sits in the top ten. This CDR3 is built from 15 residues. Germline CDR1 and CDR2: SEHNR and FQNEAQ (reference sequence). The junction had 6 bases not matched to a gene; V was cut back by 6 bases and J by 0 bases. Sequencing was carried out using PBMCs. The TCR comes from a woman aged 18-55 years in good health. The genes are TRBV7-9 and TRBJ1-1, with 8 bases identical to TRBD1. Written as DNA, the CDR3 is TGTGCCAGCAGTTTCCGGACAGGGTTGAACACTGAAGCTTTCTTT. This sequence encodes CASSFRTGLNTEAFF.